These 23 T cell receptor beta chains share one sample of origin, sequenced in a study of Tregs in tolerant kidney transplant recipients. TCRdb keeps only in-frame clones here, not all; method: immunoSEQ multiplex PCR. Of 110,000 or so clones listed, roughly 90% are singletons. The sample in question was CD4+ T cells from blood, obtained before the transplant. These receptors originate from a human donor who received a combined kidney and bone marrow transplant.

The chain recombines TRBV18 with TRBJ1-1, with D possibly TRBD1 on 5 matching bases. The CDR3 is made up of 14 amino acids. Germline lookup yields CDR1 KGHSH and CDR2 LQKENI. The ends were cut back, 5 bases at V and 1 base at J, with 11 bases in the middle. CDR3: CASSISGPNTEAFF. DNA for the CDR3: TGTGCCAGCTCAATCTCAGGGCCGAACACTGAAGCTTTCTTT.

The chain joins TRBV7-2 to TRBJ2-2; 10 bases align to TRBD1. In germline, CDR1 is SGHTA, CDR2 FQGNSA. CDR3 size: 18 residues. Losses at the gene ends were 5 bases for V and 4 bases for J; bases not matched to a gene: 13. CDR3: CASSPLGTGVLGTGELFF. Here the CDR3 DNA reads TGTGCCAGCAGCCCACTAGGGACAGGGGTTCTGGGCACCGGGGAGCTGTTTTTT.

The chain links TRBV29-1 to TRBJ1-1, with D uncertain. This CDR3 comprises 13 residues. The V and J ends lost 3 bases and 0 bases respectively, with 8 bases between them. Germline V gene lookup returns CDR1 SQVTM and CDR2 ANQGSEA. Here the CDR3 reads CSVDGNLNTEAFF. CDR3 coding DNA: TGCAGCGTTGACGGGAATCTGAACACTGAAGCTTTCTTT.

As DNA, the CDR3 is TGTGCCTGGGGGGGAAGCGGGAGGGCCGTATCCTACAATGAGCAGTTCTTC. Translating gives CAWGGSGRAVSYNEQFF. This chain links TRBV30 with TRBJ2-1, with 10 bases identical to TRBD2. Germline V gene sequence: CDR1 GTSNPN, CDR2 SVGIG (reference sequence). V lost 5 bases to trimming and J lost 1 base; unmatched junction nucleotides: 11. The CDR3 has 17 residues.

This clone appeared a single time. This chain connects TRBV4-1 to TRBJ2-5; 15 nucleotides match TRBD2. Unmatched junction bases numbered 8, after V lost 4 bases and J lost 5 bases. Germline V gives CDR1 MGHRA, CDR2 YSYEKL. CDR3 length equals 17 residues. The CDR3 DNA reads TGCGCCAGCAGCCCGGGACTAGCGGGGGGTTTGTGGGAGACCCAGTACTTC. Translating it yields CASSPGLAGGLWETQYF.

The CDR3 DNA reads as TGCGCCAGCAGTGAGACGACAGGGGTTGGCACCGGGGAGCTGTTTTTT. This translates into CASSETTGVGTGELFF. The chain couples TRBV10-2 to TRBJ2-2, with 8 bases identical to TRBD1. The germline V gene has CDR1 WSHSY and CDR2 SAAADI. This CDR3 is built from 16 residues. Losses at the gene ends were 2 bases for V and 4 bases for J; bases not matched to a gene: 6.

This chain links TRBV25-1 with TRBJ2-2, with a weak D call TRBD2 (6 bases). Germline V gene data show CDR1 as MGHDK and CDR2 as SYGVNS. The CDR3 spans 15 residues. Trimming took off 3 bases at V and 1 base at J, with 9 bases between the two ends. The CDR3 DNA is TGTGCCAGCAGTGATAGCGGCCAGAACACCGGGGAGCTGTTTTTT. The encoded protein is CASSDSGQNTGELFF.

The V call is TRBV14, the J call TRBJ2-1; perhaps TRBD2 as D (6 bases). This CDR3 is 13 amino acids long. Trimming left V 4 bases short and J 10 bases short, with 14 bases between. The germline CDR1 and CDR2 sequences are SGHDN and FVKESK. CDR3 amino acids: CASSPHSGREQFF. CDR3 DNA sequence: TGTGCCAGCAGCCCCCATAGCGGAAGAGAGCAGTTCTTC. The full variable domain, rest sourced from reference TRBV14 and TRBJ2-1, is EAGVTQFPSHSVIEKGQTVTLRCDPISGHDNLYWYRRVMGKEIKFLLHFVKESKQDESGMPNNRFLAERTGGTYSTLKVQPAELEDSGVYFCASSPHSGREQFFGPGTRLTVL.

The chain recombines TRBV5-1 with TRBJ2-2, with a tentative D call TRBD2 (6 bases). The CDR3 extends over 17 amino acids. Germline assignment: CDR1 SGHRS and CDR2 YFSETQ. Trimming took 3 bases from V and 5 from J, leaving 20 bases between them. The DNA for the CDR3 is TGCGCCAGCAGCTCACCCCGAGTCCACGCGGGAACCGGGGAGCTGTTTTTT. Amino acid sequence: CASSSPRVHAGTGELFF.

The chain recombines TRBV10-2 with TRBJ1-1; no firm D call. CDR3 size: 13 residues. CDR1 is WSHSY and CDR2 is SAAADI in the germline V gene. Trimming cost V 0 bases and J 7 bases, with 9 bases left between them. The CDR3 sequence is CASSESRDDEAFF. In DNA, the CDR3 is TGCGCCAGCAGTGAGTCGAGGGATGATGAAGCTTTCTTT.

This clone was observed once. V usage is TRBV7-6 and J usage is TRBJ2-1; D remains ambiguous. Trimming removed 5 bases at V and 6 bases at J, with 14 bases between. The CDR3 length is 14 residues. Germline V gene lookup returns CDR1 SGHVS and CDR2 FNYEAQ. In nucleotides, the CDR3 is TGTGCCAGCAGCCCCCAAGGAGCCCTCAATGAGCAGTTCTTC. Protein product: CASSPQGALNEQFF.

The J gene is TRBJ1-2, the V gene TRBV19, with TRBD1 matching 7 bases. The germline V gene has CDR1 LNHDA and CDR2 SQIVND (reference sequence). This CDR3 has 12 amino acids. V lost 5 bases to trimming and J lost 3 bases; unmatched junction nucleotides: 0. The CDR3 reads CASSDRDYGYTF. The CDR3 nucleotides read TGTGCCAGTAGTGACAGGGACTATGGCTACACCTTC.

The chain carries TRBV6-5 and TRBJ1-5; 7 bases map to TRBD1. The germline V gene encodes CDR1 MNHEY and CDR2 SVGAGI. The length of the CDR3 is 15 residues. The V segment lost 5 bases and the J segment 6 bases; nucleotides outside the gene matches: 10. The CDR3 loop is CASSTVRQGTQPQHF. CDR3 DNA sequence: TGTGCCAGCAGTACCGTTAGACAGGGTACTCAGCCCCAGCATTTT.

This chain links TRBV29-1 with TRBJ2-5; D perhaps matches TRBD2 (6 bases). V was cut by 7 bases and J by 5 bases, with 11 bases left in between. The length of the CDR3 is 11 residues. CDR1 and CDR2 from the germline V gene are SQVTM and ANQGSEA. The CDR3 coding sequence is TGCAGCGCCGGGGGAGGCGAGACCCAGTACTTC. Protein product: CSAGGGETQYF.

This clone appeared a single time. This rearrangement joins TRBV5-4 to TRBJ1-5; 7 bases are a match to TRBD1. V gave up 4 bases and J gave up 9 bases; unmatched junction bases: 7. The germline gives CDR1 SGHNT, CDR2 YYREEE (reference sequence). This CDR3 has 13 amino acids. CDR3 amino acids: CASSKERQGPQHF. CDR3 DNA sequence: TGTGCCAGCAGCAAAGAAAGACAGGGGCCCCAGCATTTT.

The chain has TRBV14 and TRBJ2-2, with no clear D. This CDR3 is built from 14 residues. The V gene lost 4 bases and the J gene lost 7 bases, with 13 bases spanning the gap. CDR1 is SGHDN, CDR2 FVKESK, per germline. In nucleotides, the CDR3 is TGTGCCAGCAGCCTGGTCAGGTTTGACGGGGAGCTGTTTTTT. Amino acids: CASSLVRFDGELFF.

This clone was recorded only once. The chain joins TRBV5-1 to TRBJ2-5, with 15 bases identical to TRBD2. The CDR3 spans 16 residues. V lost 4 bases and J lost 4; bases outside the gene matches: 5. The germline gives CDR1 SGHRS, CDR2 YFSETQ. The CDR3 reads CASSPTGLAGGETQYF. CDR3 sequence (DNA): TGCGCCAGCAGCCCGACGGGACTAGCGGGGGGAGAGACCCAGTACTTC.

J is TRBJ2-2 and V is TRBV11-2; TRBD2 is a possible D gene (7 bases). The germline V gene encodes CDR1 SGHAT and CDR2 FQNNGV. This CDR3 comprises 17 residues. Deletions cut 0 bases from V and 6 bases from J, with 17 bases between. CDR3 nucleotide sequence: TGTGCCAGCAGCTTAGACCTCGAAGGGGGGGCCTCCGGGGAGCTGTTTTTT. Its protein product is CASSLDLEGGASGELFF.

This clone occurred once. The gene calls are TRBV19 and TRBJ1-5, with a weak D call TRBD1 (5 bases). V was cut by 2 bases and J by 3 bases, with 11 bases left in between. The CDR3 extends over 15 amino acids. CDR1 is LNHDA and CDR2 is SQIVND in the germline V gene (reference sequence). This CDR3 reads CASSIQGLHNQPQHF. Here the CDR3 DNA reads TGTGCCAGTAGTATACAGGGACTTCACAATCAGCCCCAGCATTTT.

The chain links TRBV7-2 to TRBJ2-1; possibly TRBD2 for D (6 bases). Germline CDR1 reads SGHTA; CDR2 reads FQGNSA. V dropped 5 bases and J dropped 15 bases, with 20 bases sitting between them. There are 13 residues in the CDR3. CDR3 nucleotides: TGTGCCAGCAGCAGAACTAGCTTCCCCGGGCCGTTCTTC. The encoded protein is CASSRTSFPGPFF.

This clone was counted between two and nine times. The chain recombines TRBV5-4 with TRBJ1-5; 7 bases are shared with TRBD1. Germline values: CDR1 SGHNT, CDR2 YYREEE (reference sequence). The CDR3 length is 12 residues. J gave up 3 bases and V 8 bases, and 2 bases lay outside the gene matches. CDR3 nucleotides: TGTGCCAGTGGACAGGACAATCAGCCCCAGCATTTT. This translates into CASGQDNQPQHF.

The genes are TRBV19 and TRBJ1-6, with TRBD1 identical over 7 bases. Germline CDR1 reads LNHDA; CDR2 reads SQIVND (reference sequence). The V and J ends lost 5 bases and 8 bases, in that order; junction bases with no gene match: 6. The CDR3 is made up of 14 amino acids. Here the CDR3 DNA reads TGTGCCAGTAGTCCGGGACAGCTTGATTCACCCCTCCACTTT. Translation gives CASSPGQLDSPLHF. The full variable domain, completed using reference TRBV19 and TRBJ1-6, is DGGITQSPKYLFRKEGQNVTLSCEQNLNHDAMYWYRQDPGQGLRLIYYSQIVNDFQKGDIAEGYSVSREKKESFPLTVTSAQKNPTAFYLCASSPGQLDSPLHFGNGTRLTVT.

V gene TRBV10-1 combines with J gene TRBJ2-7, with 14 bases aligning to TRBD2. The CDR3 loop spans 17 amino acids. The junction had 17 bases not matched to a gene; V was cut back by 8 bases and J by 8 bases. Germline assignment: CDR1 WNHNN and CDR2 SYGVQD (reference sequence). CDR3 sequence reads: CASEALEGLAGDRQQYF. The CDR3 DNA sequence: TGCGCCAGCGAGGCTTTAGAGGGACTAGCGGGGGATAGGCAGCAGTACTTC.